The clone carrying this TCR beta chain occurred many times. Its antigen remains unidentified. Purified naive CD4+ T cells were depleted of CD25+ Tregs. Semi-nested PCR with Nested Universal Primer A followed constant-region reverse priming of full-length variable regions. MiXCR, applied by TCRdb to the 5' RACE reads, yields one record per CDR3 protein. The sample yields tens of thousands of distinct CDR3 sequences, about 26% seen once. Notes on the study in general: Tumor Tregs overlapped most with tumor, then blood, naive CD4+ cells. The larger cohort examined one V-J beta rearrangement, not whole repertoires.

This sequence was found in a female donor with breast cancer. The sequenced sample was naive CD4+ T cells sorted from a lymph node. As for subset: naive CD4+ T cells, CD4+CD45RA+CD25-.

Here the CDR3 reads CATSGGTAENQETQYF. DNA of the CDR3: TGTGCCACCAGCGGTGGGACGGCTGAAAACCAAGAGACCCAGTACTTC. The V and J genes are TRBV15 and TRBJ2-5, with D tentatively TRBD1 or TRBD2 (5 bases each). The V end was cut by 5 bases, the J end by 0 bases, with 16 bases between. The germline V gene has CDR1 LNHNV and CDR2 YYDKDF (reference sequence). The CDR3 spans 16 residues.